This T cell receptor (beta chain) was recorded in a study of blood T cell repertoires in COVID-19 (dated by TCRdb to 2018 to 2020). At the level of the whole study: Samples covering the acute and convalescent phases of COVID-19 were provided by collaborators in the United States, Italy and Spain. The material from the prospective study consisted of cDNA or gDNA derived from T cells, B-cell-depleted T cells, or PBMCs. Nearly every sample came with metadata listing a de-identified subject ID, COVID-19 status, age in years and sex. The repertoires were made available in a free public database intended to serve as a resource for research on the immune response to SARS-CoV-2. HLA class I and class II types, where available, came from metadata supplied by the sample provider rather than from assay-based typing. Subjects who had been exposed to COVID-19, were actively infected with it, or had recovered from it provided the deeply sampled blood TCRbeta repertoires that made up the dataset. Samples came from the ongoing ImmuneRACE study (first 160 participants) plus 1,254 subjects from 6 global collaborators. Findings and caveats that apply to the study as a whole: The amount of clinical and demographic metadata varied by source and participant and was provided uncurated.

CDR1 is given as KGHDR and CDR2 as SFDVKD, both from the germline V gene. V is trimmed back by 3 bases and J by 3 bases, and the junction contains 3 bases that no gene match accounts for. The CDR3 numbers 16 residues from cysteine through phenylalanine. Only the CDR3 DNA stays, 48 bases, in frame from base 1. The immunoSEQ Assay, a bias-controlled multiplex PCR, was used to amplify TCRbeta CDR3 regions from genomic DNA. The original methods were these. The number of nucleated cells in each sample was estimated from the amplification of reference gene primers within the assay. To quantify the absolute abundance of each unique TCRbeta CDR3 rearrangement, sequence reads were collapsed and filtered. For each sample, productive Simpson clonality was calculated by taking the square root of Simpson's diversity index across productive rearrangements. As stored in TCRdb, this immuneACCESS dataset retains in-frame rearrangements with V and J assigned. A fraction of the clones does not appear; measured against another copy, unresolved V genes explain less than half of the discrepancy, and the remainder lacks a known reason. The D gene and trimming were derived from the DNA, and the V and J assignments and clone size from that table. Counted in this sample were more than 200,000 clones; more than 70% of them appeared once. The leading ten clones occupy nearly 7.5% of the sample.

Participants in the prospective study were aged 18 to 89 years, lived in 20 to 25 United States geographic areas, and enrolled through a virtual design. Cohort assignment in the prospective study relied on participant-reported clinical history from a screening survey and a study questionnaire. In the prospective study, whole blood, serum and a nasopharyngeal or oropharyngeal swab were collected from each participant by mobile phlebotomists. Prospective study participants could optionally give additional blood draws and questionnaires over a roughly two-month period. Blood samples from the prospective study were shipped frozen or at room temperature prior to DNA extraction. This clone was observed a handful of times. Which antigen it targets is not known. The input lacks base qualities; no much larger clone sits a single base away. Other DNA sequences of this sample code for an identical CDR3.

This sequence uses TRBV24-1 and TRBJ2-2, with 10 bases matching TRBD1. Sequenced material: PBMCs or T cells enriched from blood (not recorded which). The receptor was derived from a woman in her forties with acute COVID-19. The CDR3 protein: CATSDPGQGDTGELFF. The DNA sequence is TGTGCCACCAGTGATCCCGGACAGGGGGACACCGGGGAGCTGTTTTTT.